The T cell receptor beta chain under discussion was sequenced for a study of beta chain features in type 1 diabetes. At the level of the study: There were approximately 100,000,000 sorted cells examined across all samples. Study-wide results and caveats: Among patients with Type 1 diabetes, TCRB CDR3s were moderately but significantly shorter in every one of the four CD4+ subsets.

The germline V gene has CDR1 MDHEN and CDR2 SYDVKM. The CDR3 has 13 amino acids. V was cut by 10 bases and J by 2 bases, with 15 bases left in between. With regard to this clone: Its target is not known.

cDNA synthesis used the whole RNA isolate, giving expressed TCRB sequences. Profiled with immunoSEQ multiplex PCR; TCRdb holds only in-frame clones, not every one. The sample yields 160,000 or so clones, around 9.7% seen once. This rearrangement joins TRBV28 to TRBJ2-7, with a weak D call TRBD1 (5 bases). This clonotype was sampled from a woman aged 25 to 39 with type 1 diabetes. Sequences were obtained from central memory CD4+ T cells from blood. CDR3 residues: CATQGETAYEQYF. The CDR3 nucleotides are TGTGCCACCCAAGGCGAGACAGCCTACGAGCAGTACTTC.